This TCR beta chain was sequenced in a study of vaccination effects on CD4 cells after COVID-19. In the case of this clone: Its antigen is unknown.

This table comes from immunoSEQ multiplex PCR, and its TCRdb copy is limited to in-frame clones, with some not included. The table has more than 35,000 clones, more than 65% seen once. V lost 4 bases and J 5 bases, leaving 15 bases between the germline ends. This CDR3 has 15 amino acids. Germline V lookup: CDR1 SGHRS, CDR2 YFSETQ. At the end of over 8 days of culture, CD4+ T cells were isolated. Either the mRNA-1273 or the BNT162b2 vaccine was given to participants as two doses. This rearrangement joins TRBV5-1 to TRBJ2-2, with D tentatively TRBD2 (6 bases). The sample here was CD4+ T cells from PBMCs cultured without peptide, taken after COVID-19 vaccination. The receptor was derived from a human donor who received a COVID-19 vaccine. CDR3 residues: CASSTPGLLTGELFF. The CDR3 coding sequence is TGCGCCAGCAGCACCCCGGGACTTTTAACCGGGGAGCTGTTTTTT.